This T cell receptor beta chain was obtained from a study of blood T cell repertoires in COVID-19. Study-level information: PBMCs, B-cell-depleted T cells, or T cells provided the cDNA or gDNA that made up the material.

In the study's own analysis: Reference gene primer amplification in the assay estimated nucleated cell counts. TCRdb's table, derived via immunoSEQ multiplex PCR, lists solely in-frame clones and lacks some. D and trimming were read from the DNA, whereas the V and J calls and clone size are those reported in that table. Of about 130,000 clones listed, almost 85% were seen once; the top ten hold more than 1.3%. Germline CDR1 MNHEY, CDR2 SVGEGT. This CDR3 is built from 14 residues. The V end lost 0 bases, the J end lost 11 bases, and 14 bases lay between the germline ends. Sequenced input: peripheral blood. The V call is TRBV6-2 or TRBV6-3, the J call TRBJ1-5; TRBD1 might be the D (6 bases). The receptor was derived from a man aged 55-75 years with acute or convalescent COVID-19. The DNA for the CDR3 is TGTGCCAGCAGTTACTCGAACAGGGTAGGAGCCCAGCATTTT. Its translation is CASSYSNRVGAQHF.